This TCR beta chain stems from a study of neurological immune-mediated disorders. Trimming removed 3 bases from V and 5 bases from J, with 13 bases in between. The V gene's germline CDR1 is SSHAT and CDR2 FNYEAQ (reference sequence). The CDR3 is 14 residues long. Study results and limitations: Falling below healthy controls, multiple sclerosis showed the least TCR clonal expansion, while HTLV-1-associated myelopathy showed the most.

This clonotype was seen repeatedly, ten times or more. Its cognate antigen is unknown. The authors produced cDNA by 5'RACE using 10-nucleotide random UMIs. TCRdb called the 5' RACE reads again in MiXCR, with one record for every CDR3 protein. The table lists some 87,000 distinct CDR3 sequences, about 13% of them singletons, with just under 5% in the top ten. Time point given: longitudinal time-point 2. The unsorted libraries were produced from 2 million PBMCs held at -80 C. The chain couples TRBV7-7 to TRBJ2-5, with D perhaps TRBD2 (6 bases). The source of this sequence is a female donor with HTLV-1-associated myelopathy (HAM/TSP). The sequenced material came from PBMCs. The CDR3 sequence is CASSFLLEGETQYF. The CDR3 DNA reads TGTGCCAGCAGCTTTTTACTGGAGGGTGAGACCCAGTACTTC.